The next 20 T cell receptor beta chains were all read from a single sample in a study of cytomegalovirus exposure and HLA in healthy donors. The PCR was carried out with 60 Vbeta primers and 13 Jbeta primers. Repertoires were generated with immunoSEQ multiplex PCR, while TCRdb's copy carries only in-frame clones and drops some. The sample gives 150,000 or so clones, around 80% of which show up once; roughly 6.5% is in the top ten. The sample was PBMCs. The receptor set was obtained from a man aged 50 or older in good health and CMV-seropositive.

This clone has only a few counts. The rearrangement uses TRBV19 and TRBJ2-1; D might be TRBD2 (5 bases). Per germline, CDR1 LNHDA and CDR2 SQIVND (reference sequence). The CDR3 totals 15 residues. Trimming left V 1 base short and J 4 bases short, with 11 bases between. CDR3 amino acids: CASSIGDYSYNEQFF. DNA for the CDR3: TGTGCCAGTAGTATAGGAGACTATTCGTACAATGAGCAGTTCTTC.

DNA of the CDR3: TGTGCCAGCAGCTTGGGACAGGGTATCAATGAGCAGTTCTTC. This encodes CASSLGQGINEQFF. J is TRBJ2-1 and V is TRBV5-6; TRBD1 aligns across 7 bases. The CDR3 has 14 amino acids. V gave up 0 bases and J gave up 6 bases; unmatched junction bases: 3. Germline CDR1 and CDR2: SGHDT and YYEEEE.

J is TRBJ1-2 and V is TRBV9; no definite D call. Trimming stripped 0 bases from V and 14 bases from J, with 14 bases between. This CDR3 comprises 12 residues. Per the germline V gene, CDR1 is SGDLS and CDR2 is YYNGEE. The CDR3 DNA reads TGTGCCAGCAGCGTAGCGGAGACTCCTGGTACCTTC. Translated: CASSVAETPGTF.

Details on this clone: Other DNA sequences of this sample code for an identical CDR3. This chain joins TRBV27 and TRBJ1-1; D not certain. Germline V gives CDR1 MNHEY, CDR2 SMNVEV (reference sequence). Trimming removed 5 bases from V and 0 bases from J, with 7 bases in between. This CDR3 region has 13 residues. CDR3 residues: CASSPTLNTEAFF. In DNA form, the CDR3 reads TGTGCCAGCAGTCCGACTCTGAACACTGAAGCTTTCTTT.

The chain has TRBV19 and TRBJ1-2; possible D gene TRBD1, 6 bases. Trimming cost V 6 bases and J 3 bases, with 11 bases left between them. Germline CDR1 LNHDA, CDR2 SQIVND (reference sequence). This CDR3 region has 13 residues. The CDR3 nucleotides read TGTGCCAGTAGGGACAGAGCCTACTATGGCTACACCTTC. It translates to CASRDRAYYGYTF.

This chain joins TRBV2 and TRBJ1-3; 7 bases map to TRBD1. CDR1 is SNHLY, CDR2 FYNNEI, per germline. V was pared by 5 bases and J by 3 bases, with 7 bases of the junction left unmatched. CDR3 length: 15 residues. CDR3 amino acids: CASSTTGRVGNTIYF. DNA of the CDR3: TGTGCCAGCAGTACGACAGGGCGGGTTGGAAACACCATATATTTT.

The CDR3, as DNA: TGTGCCAGCAGCTTAGCAGCGGGGGGGCCGGAGACCCAGTACTTC. This sequence encodes CASSLAAGGPETQYF. V gene TRBV7-2 combines with J gene TRBJ2-5; TRBD2 matches at 10 bases. The V gene end was trimmed by 0 bases and the J gene end by 5 bases; junction bases not matched to a gene: 3. Germline V gene lookup returns CDR1 SGHTA and CDR2 FQGNSA. CDR3 size: 15 residues.

The rearrangement links TRBV7-8 to TRBJ2-5; perhaps TRBD1 as D (6 bases). Germline lookup yields CDR1 SGHVS and CDR2 FQNEAQ. CDR3 length: 15 residues. The ends were cut back, 4 bases at V and 5 bases at J, with 17 bases in the middle. The chain's CDR3 is CASSSITGLGETQYF. In nucleotides, the CDR3 is TGTGCCAGCAGCTCCATCACAGGGCTAGGGGAGACCCAGTACTTC.

The CDR3: CASSDRGSSTEAFF. DNA of the CDR3: TGCGCCAGCAGTGACAGGGGATCGAGCACTGAAGCTTTCTTT. The V gene is TRBV10-2, the J gene TRBJ1-1, with TRBD1 as a possible D gene (6 bases). Germline assignment: CDR1 WSHSY and CDR2 SAAADI. Trimming removed 3 bases from V and 4 bases from J, with 12 bases in between. CDR3 length: 14 amino acids.

This chain links TRBV9 with TRBJ2-7; 7 bases fit TRBD1. The CDR3 loop spans 14 amino acids. Germline V CDR1 and CDR2: SGDLS, YYNGEE. J was trimmed by 2 bases and V by 2 bases; bases with no gene match: 4. The CDR3, as DNA: TGTGCCAGCAGCGTCGGGCAGGGGGCCTACGAGCAGTACTTC. This gives the protein CASSVGQGAYEQYF.

The chain couples TRBV27 to TRBJ1-1; 9 positions match TRBD1. CDR3 size: 17 residues. The germline V gene has CDR1 MNHEY and CDR2 SMNVEV (reference sequence). Trimming at V came to 1 base and at J to 1 base, leaving 7 bases not matched to a gene. The CDR3 spells CASSLLVPQGANTEAFF. DNA of the CDR3: TGTGCCAGCAGTTTATTGGTTCCACAGGGGGCGAACACTGAAGCTTTCTTT.

The rearrangement uses TRBV10-2 and TRBJ2-7; 9 bases are a match to TRBD1. Germline CDR1 is WSHSY and CDR2 is SAAADI. The CDR3 runs to 15 residues. The V and J ends lost 4 bases and 5 bases, in that order; junction bases with no gene match: 9. CDR3 in DNA: TGCGCCAGCAGTGTGCCCGGGACAGGGAACAACGAGCAGTACTTC. It specifies CASSVPGTGNNEQYF.

In DNA, the CDR3 is TGTGCCAGCAGCTTAACGATGACAGGACGCGAAAAACTGTTTTTT. It specifies CASSLTMTGREKLFF. The chain employs TRBV11-2 and TRBJ1-4; a possible D gene is TRBD1 (6 bases). The V gene lost 2 bases and the J gene lost 8 bases, with 15 bases spanning the gap. Germline-derived CDR1 and CDR2 are SGHAT and FQNNGV. The CDR3 is 15 residues long. The full variable domain, rest sourced from reference TRBV11-2 and TRBJ1-4, is EAGVAQSPRYKIIEKRQSVAFWCNPISGHATLYWYQQILGQGPKLLIQFQNNGVVDDSQLPKDRFSAERLKGVDSTLKIQPAKLEDSAVYLCASSLTMTGREKLFFGSGTQLSVL.

The chain carries TRBV14 and TRBJ2-2, with a possible D match to TRBD2 (6 bases). With 5 bases removed from V and 1 base from J, the gap between germline ends came to 11 bases. The germline V gene encodes CDR1 SGHDN and CDR2 FVKESK. The CDR3 length is 15 residues. CDR3 nucleotide sequence: TGTGCCAGCAGCGGCTGGGGAGGGAACACCGGGGAGCTGTTTTTT. Its translation is CASSGWGGNTGELFF.

V and J are TRBV7-9 and TRBJ2-2, with TRBD2 matching over 10 bases. CDR3 size: 18 residues. Germline trimming cut 5 bases from V and 4 bases from J; bases unmatched to any gene: 13. The germline gives CDR1 SEHNR, CDR2 FQNEAQ (reference sequence). In nucleotides, the CDR3 is TGTGCCAGCAGCCGCCTCTCTAGCGGGAGAACCCCCACCGGGGAGCTGTTTTTT. It specifies CASSRLSSGRTPTGELFF.

The rearrangement uses TRBV19 and TRBJ1-3; TRBD1 aligns across 9 bases. CDR1 and CDR2 (germline): LNHDA, SQIVND (reference sequence). The J segment lost 0 bases and the V segment lost 10 bases, leaving 4 bases of the junction unmatched. CDR3 length: 14 amino acids. CDR3 residues: CATGQGLSGNTIYF. The CDR3 DNA is TGTGCCACCGGACAGGGGCTCTCTGGAAACACCATATATTTT.

The rearrangement uses TRBV11-3 and TRBJ1-2; D call uncertain. Germline V gives CDR1 SGHNT, CDR2 YENEEA. The CDR3 contains 14 residues. Trimming stripped 2 bases from V and 3 bases from J, with 10 bases between. CDR3 coding DNA: TGTGCCAGCAGCTTAAACCGGGTGGACTATGGCTACACCTTC. It yields the protein CASSLNRVDYGYTF.

The chain joins TRBV29-1 to TRBJ2-1; TRBD1 agrees at 7 bases. The CDR3 loop spans 15 amino acids. With V trimmed by 7 bases and J by 1 base, 10 bases remained unmatched. Germline V gene data show CDR1 as SQVTM and CDR2 as ANQGSEA. Written as DNA, the CDR3 is TGCAGCGCCAAGGGAGAGACAGGGTCCTACAATGAGCAGTTCTTC. This encodes CSAKGETGSYNEQFF.

This sequence joins TRBV6-5 and TRBJ2-6, with 7 positions matching TRBD1. The CDR3 covers 15 residues. Germline V gene data show CDR1 as MNHEY and CDR2 as SVGAGI. With V trimmed by 6 bases and J by 4 bases, 6 bases remained unmatched. The CDR3 here is CASRSTGAGANVLTF. CDR3 sequence (DNA): TGTGCCAGCAGATCTACAGGGGCCGGGGCCAACGTCCTGACTTTC.

The genes are TRBV7-3 and TRBJ2-1, with D possibly matching TRBD2 (7 bases). Trimming stripped 3 bases from V and 6 bases from J, with 12 bases between. Per germline, CDR1 SGHTA and CDR2 FQGTGA. There are 14 residues in the CDR3. The CDR3 is CASSFGGAGNEQFF. The CDR3 DNA reads TGTGCCAGCAGCTTTGGGGGGGCGGGCAATGAGCAGTTCTTC. The full variable domain, with the rest looked up from reference TRBV7-3 and TRBJ2-1, is GAGVSQTPSNKVTEKGKYVELRCDPISGHTALYWYRQSLGQGPEFLIYFQGTGAADDSGLPNDRFFAVRPEGSVSTLKIQRTERGDSAVYLCASSFGGAGNEQFFGPGTRLTVL.